The 26 T cell receptor beta chains reported below all come from one sample, sequenced in a study of T cell repertoires in cytomegalovirus infection (dated by TCRdb to the late 2010s). Sequenced using an Illumina HiSeq 1500. TCRdb reanalyzed the raw reads on its own, using fastp at Q25 for trimming and MiXCR for clone calling, and kept in-frame beta chains. Rows with one shared CDR3 protein collapse into an entry with the most common genes and DNA. The sample table holds some 180,000 distinct CDR3 sequences, of which 15% to 20% were seen once. The ten largest clones add up to 25% of the sample. The sequenced material came from CD8+ T cells from PBMCs. These receptors were taken from a human donor in good health (CMV status not recorded). Some clones in this sample may be carry-over from other donors' samples.

This clonotype was counted only a few times. This chain connects TRBV29-1 to TRBJ1-1; maybe TRBD1 (5 bases). Trimming removed 6 bases at V and 4 bases at J, with 12 bases between. The CDR3 loop spans 12 amino acids. Germline V CDR1 and CDR2: SQVTM, ANQGSEA. CDR3 amino acids: CSVWGGGTEAFF. The CDR3 coding sequence is TGCAGCGTGTGGGGGGGGGGCACTGAAGCTTTCTTT.

The chain has TRBV7-2 and TRBJ2-1, with D hard to call. The germline gives CDR1 SGHTA, CDR2 FQGNSA. The V and J ends lost 2 bases and 9 bases respectively, with 11 bases between them. This CDR3 region has 13 residues. The DNA of the CDR3 is TGTGCCAGCAGCTTAAGTGAAGGTCTTGAGCAGTTCTTC. This codes for CASSLSEGLEQFF. The variable domain in full, completed from reference TRBV7-2 and TRBJ2-1, reads GAGVSQSPSNKVTEKGKDVELRCDPISGHTALYWYRQSLGQGLEFLIYFQGNSAPDKSGLPSDRFSAERTGGSVSTLTIQRTQQEDSAVYLCASSLSEGLEQFFGPGTRLTVL.

This clonotype is labeled medium-sized. The chain employs TRBV29-1 and TRBJ2-5; 10 bases match TRBD1. Germline CDR1 is SQVTM and CDR2 is ANQGSEA. The J segment lost 1 base and the V segment lost 0 bases, leaving 8 bases of the junction unmatched. The CDR3 sequence is 17 residues long. The CDR3 region is CSVEDQGDRGPQETQYF. CDR3 DNA: TGCAGCGTTGAAGATCAGGGAGACAGGGGGCCCCAAGAGACCCAGTACTTC.

This chain connects TRBV4-1 to TRBJ2-7; 8 bases agree with TRBD2. Germline V CDR1 and CDR2: MGHRA, YSYEKL. The CDR3 is made up of 16 amino acids. V lost 6 bases to trimming and J lost 5 bases; unmatched junction nucleotides: 15. CDR3 protein: CASSRRAASGLDEQYF. DNA for the CDR3: TGCGCCAGCAGTCGTCGAGCGGCTAGCGGGCTGGACGAGCAGTACTTC.

This clonotype was observed a handful of times. V and J are TRBV6-2 or TRBV6-3 and TRBJ1-1; D possibly corresponds to TRBD1 (5 bases). Germline CDR1 reads MNHEY; CDR2 reads SVGEGT. The CDR3 extends over 13 amino acids. The V end lost 4 bases, the J end lost 3 bases, and 9 bases lay between the germline ends. The CDR3 loop reads CASSFGDYTEAFF. For the CDR3, the DNA is TGTGCCAGCAGTTTCGGGGACTACACTGAAGCTTTCTTT.

This clonotype has more than one count but fewer than ten. The chain has TRBV7-9 and TRBJ2-5; 9 bases agree with TRBD1. This CDR3 has 16 amino acids. Germline CDR1 is SEHNR and CDR2 is FQNEAQ (reference sequence). The V gene end was trimmed by 5 bases and the J gene end by 5 bases; junction bases not matched to a gene: 12. The CDR3 sequence is CASSPPDRGEAETQYF. CDR3 nucleotides: TGTGCCAGCAGCCCTCCTGACAGGGGGGAGGCGGAGACCCAGTACTTC. Complete variable domain (other parts from reference TRBV7-9 and TRBJ2-5): DTGVSQNPRHKITKRGQNVTFRCDPISEHNRLYWYRQTLGQGPEFLTYFQNEAQLEKSRLLSDRFSAERPKGSFSTLEIQRTEQGDSAMYLCASSPPDRGEAETQYFGPGTRLLVL.

This clonotype occurred a few times. V is TRBV7-9 and J is TRBJ2-5; 8 bases fit TRBD2. Germline values: CDR1 SEHNR, CDR2 FQNEAQ (reference sequence). This CDR3 has 14 residues. J gave up 5 bases and V 5 bases, and 7 bases lay outside the gene matches. The CDR3 protein is CASSPGTSNETQYF. DNA for the CDR3: TGTGCCAGCAGCCCCGGGACTAGTAACGAGACCCAGTACTTC.

This sequence joins TRBV12-3 or TRBV12-4 and TRBJ1-5; possible D gene TRBD1, 5 bases. The CDR3 contains 13 residues. V was trimmed by 3 bases and J by 6 bases, leaving 9 bases between them. The chain's CDR3 is CASSLGVSQPQHF. In DNA, the CDR3 is TGTGCCAGCAGTTTGGGGGTAAGTCAGCCCCAGCATTTT.

This clonotype occurred a few times. The J gene is TRBJ2-2, the V gene TRBV7-8, with TRBD2 matching over 15 bases. Germline V lookup: CDR1 SGHVS, CDR2 FQNEAQ. This CDR3 region has 17 residues. Losses at the gene ends were 10 bases for V and 5 bases for J; bases not matched to a gene: 11. The CDR3 here is CANGLAGGPSPTGELFF. In DNA form, the CDR3 reads TGTGCCAACGGACTAGCGGGGGGGCCGTCGCCAACCGGGGAGCTGTTTTTT.

The table lists this clonotype with a few counts. The chain has TRBV29-1 and TRBJ2-1, with D perhaps matching TRBD1 or TRBD2 (5 bases each). CDR1 and CDR2 from the germline V gene are SQVTM and ANQGSEA. V lost 3 bases and J lost 7, with 19 bases in between. This CDR3 is built from 15 residues. CDR3 sequence reads: CSVEIRPGDGNEQFF. CDR3 bases: TGCAGCGTTGAGATAAGACCCGGGGACGGAAATGAGCAGTTCTTC.

The chain combines TRBV7-9 with TRBJ1-2, with D perhaps TRBD1 (5 bases). The CDR3 covers 14 residues. Germline V gene sequence: CDR1 SEHNR, CDR2 FQNEAQ (reference sequence). V was pared by 6 bases and J by 4 bases, with 15 bases between. The CDR3 DNA sequence: TGTGCCAGCAGTCTCCCCGACGGGACCTATGGCTACACCTTC. Translating gives CASSLPDGTYGYTF.

This chain links TRBV7-9 with TRBJ2-1; TRBD2 agrees at 9 bases. J lost 2 bases, V lost 6 bases, and 8 bases had no gene match. The CDR3 runs 16 residues. Germline V gives CDR1 SEHNR, CDR2 FQNEAQ (reference sequence). CDR3: CASRYSGGLTYNEQFF. CDR3 DNA sequence: TGTGCCAGCAGGTATAGCGGGGGACTTACCTACAATGAGCAGTTCTTC.

In this sample, this clonotype turned up once. The rearrangement uses TRBV6-2 or TRBV6-3 and TRBJ2-6, with a possible D match to TRBD1 (6 bases). CDR3 length: 18 amino acids. Germline V lookup: CDR1 MNHEY, CDR2 SVGEGT. The V gene lost 4 bases and the J gene lost 3 bases, with 19 bases spanning the gap. The CDR3 nucleotides are TGTGCCAGCAGTTGCGACAGGTCAAATACGGGTGGGGCCAACGTCCTGACTTTC. This codes for CASSCDRSNTGGANVLTF.

The table lists this clonotype with a few counts. The rearrangement uses TRBV28 and TRBJ1-4; D call uncertain. Germline loops: CDR1 MDHEN, CDR2 SYDVKM. The CDR3 extends over 12 amino acids. Trimming cost V 6 bases and J 8 bases, with 10 bases left between them. The CDR3 spells CASRKGREKLFF. The CDR3 bases are TGTGCCAGCAGAAAGGGAAGGGAAAAACTGTTTTTT.

This clonotype has only a few counts. The chain recombines TRBV2 with TRBJ2-7; no clear D gene. Germline loops: CDR1 SNHLY, CDR2 FYNNEI. The V end was cut by 1 base, the J end by 5 bases, with 18 bases between. The CDR3 runs to 16 residues. The CDR3 DNA reads TGTGCCAGCAGTGAAGACCCGACCCCCCGGGCCCACGAGCAGTACTTC. This translates into CASSEDPTPRAHEQYF.

In this sample, this clonotype turned up a few times. The CDR3 reads CASSLGSPDTQYF. For the CDR3, the DNA is TGTGCCAGCAGTTTAGGTAGCCCAGATACGCAGTATTTT. The chain links TRBV12-3 or TRBV12-4 to TRBJ2-3; D is uncertain. The CDR3 runs 13 residues. The V end was cut by 1 base, the J end by 4 bases, with 6 bases between.

CDR3 sequence: CASSLQGSRSYEQYF. DNA for the CDR3: TGTGCCAGCAGCCTTCAGGGGAGTCGGTCCTACGAGCAGTACTTC. The chain carries TRBV7-9 and TRBJ2-7; D perhaps matches TRBD1 (6 bases). The CDR3 spans 15 residues. Trimming pared 5 bases from V and 1 base from J, leaving 15 bases between. Germline assignment: CDR1 SEHNR and CDR2 FQNEAQ (reference sequence).

The gene calls are TRBV7-9 and TRBJ2-7, with TRBD1 identical over 7 bases. Germline V gene sequence: CDR1 SEHNR, CDR2 FQNEAQ (reference sequence). The CDR3 contains 15 residues. J was trimmed by 1 base and V by 8 bases; bases with no gene match: 11. The CDR3 sequence is CASAGWDSTSYEQYF. The CDR3 region has the DNA TGTGCCAGCGCTGGGTGGGACAGTACTTCCTACGAGCAGTACTTC.

The genes are TRBV14 and TRBJ2-7; D ambiguous. Deletions cut 0 bases from V and 0 bases from J, with 12 bases between. Germline lookup yields CDR1 SGHDN and CDR2 FVKESK. This CDR3 region has 16 residues. CDR3 DNA sequence: TGTGCCAGCAGCCAAGACGTCGGATCTAACTCCTACGAGCAGTACTTC. Encoded protein: CASSQDVGSNSYEQYF.

This clonotype was observed many times. The CDR3 bases are TGTGCCAGCAGTTTTTTGCGGGGGAGTAGCTCCTACGAGCAGTACTTC. Translating gives CASSFLRGSSSYEQYF. The genes are TRBV28 and TRBJ2-7, with 7 bases matching TRBD2. The CDR3 is made up of 16 amino acids. Trimming removed 3 bases from V and 0 bases from J; junction bases left unmatched: 8. The V gene's germline CDR1 is MDHEN and CDR2 SYDVKM.

This clonotype was detected a few times. This rearrangement joins TRBV6-1 to TRBJ2-1; D is unresolved. CDR1 and CDR2 (germline): MNHNS, SASEGT. This CDR3 has 14 residues. V lost 4 bases and J 3 bases, leaving 10 bases between the germline ends. CDR3 region: CASSGRAFYNEQFF. The CDR3 DNA follows: TGTGCCAGCAGTGGCCGGGCCTTCTACAATGAGCAGTTCTTC.

This clonotype turned up a few times. V gene TRBV28 combines with J gene TRBJ1-5, with no clear D. The length of the CDR3 is 14 residues. V lost 10 bases, J lost 7 bases, and 20 bases lay in between. Per germline, CDR1 MDHEN and CDR2 SYDVKM. Here the CDR3 reads CATDKRVRGQPQHF. The CDR3 bases are TGTGCCACCGATAAGCGGGTGAGAGGCCAGCCCCAGCATTTT.

The CDR3 reads CASSDPGTSLNEQFF. Here the CDR3 DNA reads TGCGCCAGCAGCGACCCAGGGACTAGCTTGAATGAGCAGTTCTTC. The V call is TRBV4-1, the J call TRBJ2-1; 9 bases align to TRBD2. The germline gives CDR1 MGHRA, CDR2 YSYEKL. Trimming at V came to 5 bases and at J to 7 bases, leaving 9 bases not matched to a gene. The length of the CDR3 is 15 residues.

The genes are TRBV6-2 or TRBV6-3 and TRBJ2-2; a possible D gene is TRBD1 (5 bases). Germline V gene data show CDR1 as MNHEY and CDR2 as SVGEGT. This CDR3 spans 14 amino acids. The V and J ends lost 2 bases and 4 bases respectively, with 8 bases between them. CDR3 loop: CASSYRQGTGELFF. CDR3 nucleotide sequence: TGTGCCAGCAGTTACAGGCAGGGCACCGGGGAGCTGTTTTTT.

This clonotype was seen a handful of times. The chain recombines TRBV13 with TRBJ2-5; a possible D gene is TRBD2 (6 bases). The V gene's germline CDR1 is PRHDT and CDR2 FYEKMQ (reference sequence). The V and J ends lost 5 bases and 5 bases respectively, with 12 bases between them. The CDR3 loop spans 13 amino acids. The CDR3 spells CASSKEGWETQYF. The CDR3, as DNA: TGTGCCAGCAGCAAGGAGGGATGGGAGACCCAGTACTTC. Drawing the rest from reference TRBV13 and TRBJ2-5, the complete variable domain is AAGVIQSPRHLIKEKRETATLKCYPIPRHDTVYWYQQGPGQDPQFLISFYEKMQSDKGSIPDRFSAQQFSDYHSELNMSSLELGDSALYFCASSKEGWETQYFGPGTRLLVL.

This clonotype has just a few counts. The chain recombines TRBV27 with TRBJ1-5, with D maybe TRBD1 (5 bases). V lost 4 bases and J 0 bases, leaving 10 bases between the germline ends. The CDR3 contains 15 residues. CDR1 and CDR2 from the germline V gene are MNHEY and SMNVEV (reference sequence). The CDR3 DNA is TGTGCCAGCAGTTGGACACCCGCTAGCAATCAGCCCCAGCATTTT. As protein: CASSWTPASNQPQHF.